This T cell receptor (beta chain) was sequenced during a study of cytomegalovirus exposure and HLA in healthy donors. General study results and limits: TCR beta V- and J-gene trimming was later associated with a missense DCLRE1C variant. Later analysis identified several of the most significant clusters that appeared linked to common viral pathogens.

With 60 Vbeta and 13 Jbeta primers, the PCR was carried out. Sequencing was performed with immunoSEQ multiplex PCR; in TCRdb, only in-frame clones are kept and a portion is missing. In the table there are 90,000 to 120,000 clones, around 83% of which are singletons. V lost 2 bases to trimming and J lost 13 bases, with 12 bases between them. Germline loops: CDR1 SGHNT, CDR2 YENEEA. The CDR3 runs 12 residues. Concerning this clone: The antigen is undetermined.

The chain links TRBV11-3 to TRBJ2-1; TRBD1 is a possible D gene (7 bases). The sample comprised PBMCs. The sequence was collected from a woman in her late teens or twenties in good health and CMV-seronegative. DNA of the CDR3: TGTGCCAGCAGCTTACGCAGGGGGGAACAGTTCTTC. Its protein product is CASSLRRGEQFF.